This T cell receptor beta chain was sequenced for a study of T cell repertoires in cytomegalovirus infection. About the study: Selected CMV epitopes included recently identified HLA-C-restricted ones as well as well-studied HLA-B-restricted ones. Indications of both CMV infection and matching HLA type were provided by public TCR beta signatures. Whole-study results and caveats: What dominated the ex vivo response were HLA-C-restricted CMV-specific TCR beta clonotypes.

TCRdb fed the reads into MiXCR, producing one record per CDR3 protein. The data show about 570,000 distinct CDR3 sequences, with under 45% seen just once and over 45% held by the top ten. This CDR3 comprises 15 residues. V was trimmed by 8 bases and J by 2 bases, leaving 16 bases between them. CDR1 and CDR2 from the germline V gene are SNHLY and FYNNEI. This clonotype was counted only a few times. Antigen unknown. The TCR originated in a human donor in good health (CMV status not recorded). Some clones in this sample may be carry-over from other donors' samples. J is TRBJ1-5 and V is TRBV2; no firm D call. The input for sequencing was cultured PBMCs, taken from culture after CMV antigen stimulation. CDR3 in DNA: TGTGCCAGCGCTGACCCACGCCGGGGCAATCAGCCCCAGCATTTT. Translated, it gives CASADPRRGNQPQHF.